The 8 T cell receptor beta chains in this list originate from one sample, sequenced in a study of vaccination effects on CD4 cells after COVID-19 (dated by TCRdb to the early 2020s). The library was made by the immunoSEQ multiplex PCR assay. TCRdb obtained this table from immuneACCESS and retained in-frame rearrangements with V and J assigned. These tables miss some clones; where compared with another copy, unresolved V genes account for less than half of the shortfall, and the remainder is unexplained. The sample includes about 40,000 clones, with approximately 70% observed a single time. Of the sample, 30% to 40% is held by the ten largest clones. To identify antigen-specific CD4+ T cell clonotypes by their expansion, the ViraFEST assay first stimulated PBMC with viral peptide pools and then applied TCR sequencing. After more than nine days of culture, CD4+ T cells were isolated with the EasySep CD4+ T cell isolation kit. PCR-confirmed SARS-CoV-2 infection had occurred in convalescent patients between March and December 2020, before the Alpha, Beta and Delta variants emerged in the United States.

Antigen specificity for these receptors is unknown. This material consisted of CD4+ T cells from PBMCs cultured with a peptide pool, taken before COVID-19 vaccination. The source of these receptors is a human donor who had a prior SARS-CoV-2 infection.

The chain combines TRBV2 with TRBJ1-5; 7 bases match TRBD1. The CDR3 consists of 15 residues. V lost 6 bases and J lost 3; bases outside the gene matches: 8. Germline V lookup: CDR1 SNHLY, CDR2 FYNNEI. CDR3 nucleotide sequence: TGTGCCAGCAGACTTGGACAGGCCCACAATCAGCCCCAGCATTTT. Translating it yields CASRLGQAHNQPQHF.

This chain connects TRBV6-6 to TRBJ1-2; D gene ambiguous. This CDR3 is 13 amino acids long. Germline V gene lookup returns CDR1 MNHNY and CDR2 SVGAGI (reference sequence). V was pared by 2 bases and J by 7 bases, with 11 bases between. CDR3 amino acids: CASSYDPLGGYTF. The CDR3, as DNA: TGTGCCAGCAGTTACGACCCCCTCGGTGGCTACACCTTC.

The genes are TRBV3-1 (or the pseudogene TRBV3-2) and TRBJ2-3, with TRBD2 matching over 8 bases. This CDR3 comprises 16 residues. Germline-derived CDR1 and CDR2 are LGHDT and YNNKEL (reference sequence). V shed 2 bases and J 2 bases; nucleotides not matched to a gene: 6. The CDR3 nucleotides read TGTGCCAGCAGCCAAATTCTAGCGGGTTTCACAGATACGCAGTATTTT. It translates to CASSQILAGFTDTQYF.

The V gene is TRBV19, the J gene TRBJ2-1; 8 nucleotides line up with TRBD1. Germline CDR1 is LNHDA and CDR2 is SQIVND (reference sequence). This CDR3 has 16 residues. With 6 bases clipped from V and 4 bases from J, the junction kept 11 bases outside the gene matches. DNA for the CDR3: TGTGCCAGTAGCCTAACCCCGACAGGGGTTTACAATGAGCAGTTCTTC. Its protein product is CASSLTPTGVYNEQFF.

The chain employs TRBV19 and TRBJ1-1; D unclear. Trimming removed 3 bases from V and 3 bases from J, with 11 bases in between. CDR3 length equals 14 residues. CDR1 and CDR2 (germline): LNHDA, SQIVND (reference sequence). The CDR3 nucleotides are TGTGCCAGTAGTATGGCGTGGGGAGACACTGAAGCTTTCTTT. Translation: CASSMAWGDTEAFF. The variable domain in full, completed from reference TRBV19 and TRBJ1-1, reads DGGITQSPKYLFRKEGQNVTLSCEQNLNHDAMYWYRQDPGQGLRLIYYSQIVNDFQKGDIAEGYSVSREKKESFPLTVTSAQKNPTAFYLCASSMAWGDTEAFFGQGTRLTVV.

A few counts support this clone. J is TRBJ2-1 and V is TRBV7-3; TRBD2 matches 7 bases. Germline V gene sequence: CDR1 SGHTA, CDR2 FQGTGA. J gave up 8 bases and V 5 bases, and 6 bases lay outside the gene matches. The CDR3 totals 13 residues. In nucleotides, the CDR3 is TGTGCCAGCAGCCCGGGAGGTGTCCATGAGCAGTTCTTC. Its translation is CASSPGGVHEQFF.

The chain combines TRBV28 with TRBJ1-2, with 9 bases lining up with TRBD1. Germline values: CDR1 MDHEN, CDR2 SYDVKM. This CDR3 has 14 residues. V lost 4 bases and J lost 6; bases outside the gene matches: 6. CDR3 sequence (DNA): TGTGCCAGCAGTTCCCCCGGGACAGGGAATGGCTACACCTTC. This translates into CASSSPGTGNGYTF.

The chain carries TRBV24-1 and TRBJ2-5; TRBD1 agrees at 7 bases. Germline V lookup: CDR1 KGHDR, CDR2 SFDVKD. This CDR3 is 15 amino acids long. V was clipped by 4 bases and J by 0 bases; unmatched bases: 4. The CDR3: CATSDPGTDQETQYF. CDR3 DNA sequence: TGTGCCACCAGTGACCCCGGGACAGACCAAGAGACCCAGTACTTC.